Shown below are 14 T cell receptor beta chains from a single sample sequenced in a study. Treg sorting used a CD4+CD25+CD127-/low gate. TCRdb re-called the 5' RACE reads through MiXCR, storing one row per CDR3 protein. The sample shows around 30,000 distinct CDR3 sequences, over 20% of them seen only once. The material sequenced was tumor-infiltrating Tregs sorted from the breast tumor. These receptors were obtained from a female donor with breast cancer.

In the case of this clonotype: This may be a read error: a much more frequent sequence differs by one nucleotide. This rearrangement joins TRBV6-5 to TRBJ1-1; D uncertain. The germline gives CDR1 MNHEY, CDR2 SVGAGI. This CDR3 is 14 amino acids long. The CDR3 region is CAGSEVDRDTEAFF. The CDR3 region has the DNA TGTGCCGGCAGTGAGGTAGACCGGGACACTGAAGCTTTCTTT.

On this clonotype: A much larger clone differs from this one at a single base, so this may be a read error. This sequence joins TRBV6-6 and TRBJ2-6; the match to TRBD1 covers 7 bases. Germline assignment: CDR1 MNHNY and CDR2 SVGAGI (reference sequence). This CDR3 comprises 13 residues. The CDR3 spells CASSRDSANVLAF. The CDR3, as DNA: TGTGCCAGCAGTAGGGACAGCGCAAACGTCCTGGCTTTC.

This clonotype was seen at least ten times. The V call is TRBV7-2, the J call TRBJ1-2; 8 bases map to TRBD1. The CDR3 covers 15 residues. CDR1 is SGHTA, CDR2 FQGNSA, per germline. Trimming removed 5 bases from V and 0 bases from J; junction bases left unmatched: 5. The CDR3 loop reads CASSPSGQANYGYTF. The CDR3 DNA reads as TGTGCCAGCAGCCCCTCGGGACAGGCTAACTATGGCTACACCTTC.

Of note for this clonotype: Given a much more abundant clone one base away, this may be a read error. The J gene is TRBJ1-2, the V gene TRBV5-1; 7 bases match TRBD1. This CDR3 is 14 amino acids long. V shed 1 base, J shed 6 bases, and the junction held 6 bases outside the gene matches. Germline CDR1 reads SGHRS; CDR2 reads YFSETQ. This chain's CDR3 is CASSLPGTAHGYTF. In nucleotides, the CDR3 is TGCGCCAGCAGCTTGCCTGGGACAGCACATGGCTACACCTTC.

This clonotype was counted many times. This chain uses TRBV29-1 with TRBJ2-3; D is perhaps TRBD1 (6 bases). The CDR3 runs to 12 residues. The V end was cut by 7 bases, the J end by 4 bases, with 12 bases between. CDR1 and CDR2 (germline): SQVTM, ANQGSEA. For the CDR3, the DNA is TGCAGCGCGGGGCGACAGGCAGATACGCAGTATTTT. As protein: CSAGRQADTQYF.

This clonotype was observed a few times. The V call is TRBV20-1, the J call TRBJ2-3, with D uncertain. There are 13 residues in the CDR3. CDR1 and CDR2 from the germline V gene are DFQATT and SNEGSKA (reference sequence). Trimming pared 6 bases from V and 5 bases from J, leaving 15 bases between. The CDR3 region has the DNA TGCAGTGCCCGAGGTCCTCAGCGAGATACGCAGTATTTT. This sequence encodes CSARGPQRDTQYF.

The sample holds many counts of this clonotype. CDR3 sequence (DNA): TGTGCCAGCAGCTGGCAGCGGGAGGGGGTCAATGAGCAGTTCTTC. As protein: CASSWQREGVNEQFF. The chain has TRBV13 and TRBJ2-1, with 10 bases fitting TRBD2. The V and J ends lost 4 bases and 6 bases, in that order; junction bases with no gene match: 6. Germline V CDR1 and CDR2: PRHDT, FYEKMQ (reference sequence). This CDR3 spans 15 amino acids.

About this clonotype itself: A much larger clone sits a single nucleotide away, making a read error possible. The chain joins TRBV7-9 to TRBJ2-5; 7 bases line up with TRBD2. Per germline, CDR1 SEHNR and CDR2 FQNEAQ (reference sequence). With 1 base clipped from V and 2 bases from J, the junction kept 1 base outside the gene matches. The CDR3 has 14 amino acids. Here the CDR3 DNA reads TGTGCCAGCAGCTTAGGAGCGGGACAAGAGACCCAGTACTTC. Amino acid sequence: CASSLGAGQETQYF.

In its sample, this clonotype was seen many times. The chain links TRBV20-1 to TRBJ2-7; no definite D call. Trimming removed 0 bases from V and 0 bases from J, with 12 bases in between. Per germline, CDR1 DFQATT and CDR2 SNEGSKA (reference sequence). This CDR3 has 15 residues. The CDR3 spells CSARDPRRSSYEQYF. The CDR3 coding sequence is TGCAGTGCTAGAGATCCCCGTAGGAGCTCCTACGAGCAGTACTTC.

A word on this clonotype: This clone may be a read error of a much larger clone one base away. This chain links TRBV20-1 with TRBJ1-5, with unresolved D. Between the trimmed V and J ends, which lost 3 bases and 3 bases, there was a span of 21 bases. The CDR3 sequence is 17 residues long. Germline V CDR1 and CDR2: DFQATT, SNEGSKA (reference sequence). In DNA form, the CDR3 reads TGCAGTGCTAGGGACGGAAAAGGGTCCTATAACAATCAGCCCCAGCATTTT. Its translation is CSARDGKGSYNNQPQHF.

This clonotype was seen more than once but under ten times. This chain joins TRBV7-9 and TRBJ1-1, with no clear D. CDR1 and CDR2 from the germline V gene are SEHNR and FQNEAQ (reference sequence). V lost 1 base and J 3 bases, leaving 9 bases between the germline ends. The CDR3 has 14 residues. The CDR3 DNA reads TGTGCCAGCAGCTTAGGAGCGGGGTACACTGAAGCTTTCTTT. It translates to CASSLGAGYTEAFF.

CDR3 amino acids: CASSQGPSGSTYNEQFF. CDR3 DNA sequence: TGTGCCAGCAGCCAAGGTCCTAGCGGGAGTACCTACAATGAGCAGTTCTTC. This rearrangement joins TRBV4-2 to TRBJ2-1, with 10 bases matching TRBD2. The CDR3 is made up of 17 amino acids. The J segment lost 2 bases and the V segment lost 1 base, leaving 5 bases of the junction unmatched. The germline V gene encodes CDR1 LGHNA and CDR2 YNFKEQ.

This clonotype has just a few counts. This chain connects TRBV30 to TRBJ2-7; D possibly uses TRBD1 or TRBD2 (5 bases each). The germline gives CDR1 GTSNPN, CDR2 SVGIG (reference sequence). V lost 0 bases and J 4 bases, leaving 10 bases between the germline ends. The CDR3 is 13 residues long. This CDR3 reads CAWSVGGAYEQYF. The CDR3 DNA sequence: TGTGCCTGGAGTGTTGGGGGAGCTTACGAGCAGTACTTC.

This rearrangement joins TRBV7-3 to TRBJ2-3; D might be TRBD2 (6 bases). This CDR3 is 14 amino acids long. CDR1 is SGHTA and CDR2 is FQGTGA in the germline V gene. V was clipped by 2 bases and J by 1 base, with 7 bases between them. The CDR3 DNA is TGTGCCAGCAGCTTATCGGGAGGCACAGATACGCAGTATTTT. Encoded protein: CASSLSGGTDTQYF.